The entry that follows covers one T cell receptor (beta chain) sequence. These data come from a study of blood T cell repertoires in COVID-19. About the study: Sites across the United States, Italy and Spain contributed samples from acute and convalescent COVID-19.

The Seattle site enrolled patients during active infection and followed them longitudinally. The assay was immunoSEQ multiplex PCR, and TCRdb's table has in-frame clones only and misses some. The sample yields 250,000 or so clones, almost 90% seen once. Sequences were obtained from peripheral blood. The TCR comes from a woman aged 55 to 70 with COVID-19, enrolled during active disease.

CDR3 sequence (DNA): TGTGCCACCAGCGGGCGGGGTAATCAGCCCCAGCATTTT. Its protein product is CATSGRGNQPQHF. This chain connects TRBV15 to TRBJ1-5; D call uncertain. Trimming left V 5 bases short and J 4 bases short, with 9 bases between. The CDR3 is 13 residues long. CDR1 LNHNV and CDR2 YYDKDF come from the germline V gene (reference sequence).